The clone carrying this TCR beta chain was counted only a few times. Antigen unknown. The data stem from a study of regulatory T cells in long-lasting Graves disease. Overall study context: For under 3 months, newly diagnosed Graves' patients had been taking antithyroid drugs. Study outcomes and limitations: With persistent disease, TRBV28, TRBJ1-2 and TRBJ2-5 were the favored segments.

Sequencing libraries for TCR beta were prepared with iRepertoire HTBI primers and Arm-PCR of CDR3 regions. TCRdb fed the multiplex PCR reads into MiXCR, producing one record per CDR3 protein. The repertoire includes hundreds of thousands of distinct CDR3 sequences, less than 20% of them detected once, and about 17% sits in the top ten. The time point here: newly diagnosed GD, antithyroid drugs for less than 3 months. The TCR library was made from RNA extracted from PBMCs. Graves' disease diagnoses used American Thyroid Association guidelines. V was cut by 1 base and J by 4 bases, with 19 bases left in between. This CDR3 is 17 amino acids long. Germline values: CDR1 LGHDT, CDR2 YNNKEL (reference sequence). These data also formed part of another study, on T cells in Graves' hyperthyroidism and ophthalmopathy. Turning to that study: The primer set for the first-round RT-PCR of the TCR CDR3 was HTBI.

This chain links TRBV3-1 with TRBJ1-1; D is unclear. The sample here was peripheral blood mononuclear cells (PBMCs), taken at new diagnosis, from a patient treated with antithyroid drugs. This clonotype was obtained from a woman younger than 45 with Graves disease. CDR3 in amino acids: CASSQGVGPTSSTEAFF. The CDR3 DNA sequence: TGTGCCAGCAGCCAAGGTGTAGGTCCGACCTCGAGCACTGAAGCTTTCTTT. The complete variable domain, with remaining parts taken from reference TRBV3-1 and TRBJ1-1, reads DTAVSQTPKYLVTQMGNDKSIKCEQNLGHDTMYWYKQDSKKFLKIMFSYNNKELIINETVPNRFSPKSPDKAHLNLHINSLELGDSAVYFCASSQGVGPTSSTEAFFGQGTRLTVV.